This TCR beta chain is from a study of T-cell memory formation after mild COVID-19. Findings and caveats of the study: CD4+ contracting clones were mainly CM and EM; CD8+ ones, EMRA. The appearance of some responding clones in pre-infection memory suggested that cross-reactive memory joined.

TCRdb recomputed calls from the 5' RACE reads with MiXCR, one row per CDR3 protein. The sample yields approximately 350,000 distinct CDR3 sequences, approximately 14% seen once. This clonotype has at least ten counts. Its antigen is unidentified. There are 14 residues in the CDR3. V dropped 0 bases and J dropped 7 bases, with 12 bases sitting between them. Germline V gives CDR1 DFQATT, CDR2 SNEGSKA (reference sequence). The sequenced material came from PBMCs or a T cell subset sorted from them (not recorded which). The chain has TRBV20-1 and TRBJ1-4; tentative D call: TRBD1 (5 bases). The receptor was derived from a man aged 18-30 years who had mild COVID-19 (a few samples of this study predate the infection). Cell type and time point are not known. The CDR3 DNA is TGCAGTGCTAGAGACGGCAGGGCCGGTGAAAAACTGTTTTTT. As protein: CSARDGRAGEKLFF.